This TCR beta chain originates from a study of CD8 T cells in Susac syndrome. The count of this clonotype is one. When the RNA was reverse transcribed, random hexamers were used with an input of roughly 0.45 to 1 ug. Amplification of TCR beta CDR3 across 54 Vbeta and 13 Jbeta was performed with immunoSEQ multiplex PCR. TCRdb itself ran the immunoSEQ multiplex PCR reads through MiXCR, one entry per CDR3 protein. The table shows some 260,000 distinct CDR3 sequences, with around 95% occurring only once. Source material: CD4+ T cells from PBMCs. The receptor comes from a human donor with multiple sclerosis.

The CDR3 DNA is TGCGCCAGCAGTCAATCTCCCGGGGTCCTAGCCAAAAACATTCAGTACTTC. Translated, it gives CASSQSPGVLAKNIQYF. V gene TRBV23-1 combines with J gene TRBJ2-4, with D tentatively TRBD2 (5 bases). TRBV23-1 is an open reading frame whose function is uncertain. V was cut by 0 bases and J by 0 bases, with 12 bases left in between. The CDR3 has 17 residues.